Sequencing of this T cell receptor beta chain was carried out in a study of T cell responses to AZD1222 COVID-19 vaccine. Notes on the study in general: Clonal diversity was possibly underestimated, and white British individuals and females predominated among donors. After the peak T cell response, and only then, were repertoires sampled. Breadth and depth of Spike-specific TCRs rose after two AZD1222 doses.

Germline V CDR1 and CDR2: MNHEY, SMNVEV (reference sequence). Trimming removed 10 bases from V and 1 base from J, with 22 bases in between. The CDR3 covers 17 residues. Sequencing was performed with immunoSEQ multiplex PCR; in TCRdb, only in-frame clones are kept and a portion is missing. The sample lists tens of thousands of clones, 80% occurring once. This clone was seen a handful of times. The antigen is not known. The specimen comprised peripheral blood, sampled 28 days after the second AZD1222 dose. The chain employs TRBV27 and TRBJ2-2; a possible D gene is TRBD1 (7 bases). The TCR comes from an adult who received the AZD1222 COVID-19 vaccine. As DNA, the CDR3 is TGTGCCACCACGGCAGGAGGGGGCGCAGGGAACACCGGGGAGCTGTTTTTT. Translation: CATTAGGGAGNTGELFF.